The source of this T cell receptor (beta chain) is a study of blood T cell repertoires in COVID-19. Study in general: Collection of acute and convalescent COVID-19 samples took place in the United States, Italy and Spain. In each case, the material was cDNA or gDNA derived from T cells, B-cell-depleted T cells, or PBMCs.

The CDR3 totals 15 residues. CDR1 and CDR2 from the germline V gene are SNHLY and FYNNEI. With 4 bases clipped from V and 7 bases from J, the junction kept 9 bases outside the gene matches. The authors' processing: How many nucleated cells were present was estimated from reference gene primer amplification. The repertoire was sequenced with immunoSEQ multiplex PCR; TCRdb's copy has only in-frame clones and lacks some. That table furnishes V, J and clone size, whereas the DNA furnished D and trimming. The data contain over 95,000 clones, more than 80% of them singletons. This clone has a single count. The TCR originated in a human donor in a cohort sampled during active COVID-19. The sample taken for sequencing was peripheral blood. The chain uses TRBV2 and TRBJ2-7; 11 bases fit TRBD2. The CDR3 DNA is TGTGCCAGCAGTGGTGCCCCTAGCGGGGGGTCTGAGCAGTACTTC. It codes for CASSGAPSGGSEQYF.